Listed below are T cell receptor beta chains from one sample, sequenced in a study of CD8+CD57+ T cells in acquired aplastic anemia. TCRdb itself ran the reads through MiXCR, one entry per CDR3 protein. The data contain roughly 500,000 distinct CDR3 sequences, 25% to 40% of them seen just once; the ten biggest clones take up roughly 0.89%. Sequenced input: sorted CD4+, CD8+, or CD8+CD57+ T cells (not recorded which) from PBMCs. The receptors derive from a human donor with aplastic anemia. Both conserved end residues are part of each CDR3. Fields, in order: clone size, CDR3 length, J gene, D gene, V gene, CDR3 DNA, CDR3 protein. The D gene is left open where the match is weak. Part of the rows lack a size; the others show once, few, many or a class for expanded clones.

clone size: -; CDR3 length: 15; J gene: TRBJ1-2; D gene: -; V gene: TRBV15; CDR3 DNA: TGTGCCACCAGCAGATCCGTTGGGCTGCAGCATGGCTACACCTTC; CDR3 protein: CATSRSVGLQHGYTF
clone size: many; CDR3 length: 15; J gene: TRBJ2-2; D gene: TRBD2; V gene: TRBV24-1; CDR3 DNA: TGTGCCACCAGTGATCCGGGAGGGAGGACCGGGGAGCTGTTTTTT; CDR3 protein: CATSDPGGRTGELFF
clone size: many; CDR3 length: 15; J gene: TRBJ2-5; D gene: -; V gene: TRBV10-1; CDR3 DNA: TGCGCCAGCAGAAATCTCAGCGGACCCCAAGAGACCCAGTACTTC; CDR3 protein: CASRNLSGPQETQYF
clone size: many; CDR3 length: 15; J gene: TRBJ2-5; D gene: -; V gene: TRBV2; CDR3 DNA: TGTGCCAGCAGTGTCGCGGGACACAAAGAAGAGACCCAGTACTTC; CDR3 protein: CASSVAGHKEETQYF
clone size: many; CDR3 length: 15; J gene: TRBJ2-7; D gene: TRBD2; V gene: TRBV7-8; CDR3 DNA: TGTGCCAGCAGCTTAATGCTAGCGGGGGATTACGAGCAGTACTTC; CDR3 protein: CASSLMLAGDYEQYF
clone size: -; CDR3 length: 15; J gene: TRBJ1-1; D gene: -; V gene: TRBV20-1; CDR3 DNA: TGCAGTGCTAGAGATCTGGAGGGTACGGGCACTGAAGCTTTCTTT; CDR3 protein: CSARDLEGTGTEAFF
clone size: -; CDR3 length: 15; J gene: TRBJ2-1; D gene: TRBD2; V gene: TRBV3-1; CDR3 DNA: TGTGCCAGCAGCCATAAGACAGCGGGAGGGCGATCTAAGTTCTTC; CDR3 protein: CASSHKTAGGRSKFF
clone size: many; CDR3 length: 11; J gene: TRBJ2-1; D gene: -; V gene: TRBV7-2; CDR3 DNA: TGTGCCAGCAGGCGGAGGAATGAGCAGTTCTTC; CDR3 protein: CASRRRNEQFF
clone size: many; CDR3 length: 16; J gene: TRBJ1-2; D gene: -; V gene: TRBV20-1; CDR3 DNA: TGCAGTGCTAGAGATATAAGGACAGCTCCCCTCTATGGCTACACCTTC; CDR3 protein: CSARDIRTAPLYGYTF
clone size: -; CDR3 length: 19; J gene: TRBJ2-1; D gene: -; V gene: TRBV9; CDR3 DNA: TGTGCCAGCAGCGTTCAAAGGGACAGGCTAGGGGGGGCCTACAATGAGCAGTTCTTC; CDR3 protein: CASSVQRDRLGGAYNEQFF
clone size: many; CDR3 length: 13; J gene: TRBJ2-5; D gene: -; V gene: TRBV2; CDR3 DNA: TGTGCCAGCATCTGGGGGGCGCAAGAGACCCAGTACTTC; CDR3 protein: CASIWGAQETQYF
clone size: many; CDR3 length: 14; J gene: TRBJ1-1; D gene: -; V gene: TRBV19; CDR3 DNA: TGTGCCAGTAGTTCCCGGGACACAAACACTGAAGCTTTCTTT; CDR3 protein: CASSSRDTNTEAFF
clone size: -; CDR3 length: 14; J gene: TRBJ2-7; D gene: -; V gene: TRBV5-1; CDR3 DNA: TGCGCCAGCAGCCACTTGGGAGACTCCTACGAGCAGTACTTC; CDR3 protein: CASSHLGDSYEQYF
clone size: few; CDR3 length: 14; J gene: TRBJ1-1; D gene: -; V gene: TRBV7-2; CDR3 DNA: TGTGCCAGCAGCTTAAGACAGCAGAACACTGAAGCTTTCTTT; CDR3 protein: CASSLRQQNTEAFF
clone size: -; CDR3 length: 16; J gene: TRBJ2-7; D gene: TRBD1; V gene: TRBV7-8; CDR3 DNA: TGTGCCTGGAGTGTATCTGGCACAGGGGGTACCGGCGAGCAGTACTTC; CDR3 protein: CAWSVSGTGGTGEQYF
clone size: few; CDR3 length: 13; J gene: TRBJ2-3; D gene: -; V gene: TRBV10-3; CDR3 DNA: TGTGCCATCAGGGGAGTCCCCACAGATACGCAGTATTTT; CDR3 protein: CAIRGVPTDTQYF
clone size: -; CDR3 length: 16; J gene: TRBJ1-6; D gene: -; V gene: TRBV24-1; CDR3 DNA: TGTGCCACCAGTGACCTCGGGCCAGGCGGCGGATCAACCCTCCACTTT; CDR3 protein: CATSDLGPGGGSTLHF
clone size: once; CDR3 length: 15; J gene: TRBJ1-3; D gene: -; V gene: TRBV10-3; CDR3 DNA: TGTGCCATCAAGGCCGGCGCGGGGGCTGGAAACACCATATATTTT; CDR3 protein: CAIKAGAGAGNTIYF
clone size: many; CDR3 length: 14; J gene: TRBJ1-2; D gene: -; V gene: TRBV19; CDR3 DNA: TGTGCCAGTAGTCCGATGACAGCGCTGGGAGGCTACACCTTC; CDR3 protein: CASSPMTALGGYTF
clone size: few; CDR3 length: 17; J gene: TRBJ2-1; D gene: TRBD2; V gene: TRBV29-1; CDR3 DNA: TGCAGCGTTATTGTTCTTTTTAGCGGGGTAACTAACAATGAGCAGTTCTTC; CDR3 protein: CSVIVLFSGVTNNEQFF
clone size: many; CDR3 length: 12; J gene: TRBJ1-1; D gene: -; V gene: TRBV10-3; CDR3 DNA: TGTGCCACGGGGACATTGAACACTGAAGCTTTCTTT; CDR3 protein: CATGTLNTEAFF
clone size: -; CDR3 length: 16; J gene: TRBJ1-5; D gene: -; V gene: TRBV4-2; CDR3 DNA: TGTGCCAGCAGCCAAGATCCCCAAAGTAGCAATCAGCCCCAGCATTTT; CDR3 protein: CASSQDPQSSNQPQHF
clone size: few; CDR3 length: 14; J gene: TRBJ2-5; D gene: -; V gene: TRBV19; CDR3 DNA: TGTGCCAGTAGTATAGCCCAGGGACAAGAGACCCAGTACTTC; CDR3 protein: CASSIAQGQETQYF
clone size: many; CDR3 length: 14; J gene: TRBJ1-6; D gene: -; V gene: TRBV19; CDR3 DNA: TGTGCCAGTATGGATGGGACCGGGAGGTCCCCCCTCCACTTT; CDR3 protein: CASMDGTGRSPLHF
clone size: few; CDR3 length: 15; J gene: TRBJ1-6; D gene: -; V gene: TRBV5-1; CDR3 DNA: TGCGCCAGCAGCTTGGCCGCCAGCTATAATTCACCCCTCCACTTT; CDR3 protein: CASSLAASYNSPLHF
clone size: few; CDR3 length: 17; J gene: TRBJ2-1; D gene: TRBD1; V gene: TRBV25-1; CDR3 DNA: TGTGCCAGCAGCCCAGGGGGTCAGGGGTACTCCTACAATGAGCAGTTCTTC; CDR3 protein: CASSPGGQGYSYNEQFF
clone size: many; CDR3 length: 11; J gene: TRBJ2-2; D gene: -; V gene: TRBV12-3/TRBV12-4; CDR3 DNA: TGTGCCAGCAGTTTTTACGGGGAGCTGTTTTTT; CDR3 protein: CASSFYGELFF
clone size: once; CDR3 length: 15; J gene: TRBJ2-7; D gene: TRBD2; V gene: TRBV9; CDR3 DNA: TGTGCCAGCAGCGTAGGGGGACTAGCGGGCTACGAGCAGTACTTC; CDR3 protein: CASSVGGLAGYEQYF
clone size: -; CDR3 length: 15; J gene: TRBJ2-2; D gene: TRBD1; V gene: TRBV2; CDR3 DNA: TGTGCCAGCATCGCCGGGACAGGGGCCCGCGGGGAGCTGTTTTTT; CDR3 protein: CASIAGTGARGELFF
clone size: -; CDR3 length: 17; J gene: TRBJ1-3; D gene: TRBD1; V gene: TRBV30; CDR3 DNA: TGTGCCTGGAGCGGAAATGCCGGGACAGGGGTAGGAAACACCATATATTTT; CDR3 protein: CAWSGNAGTGVGNTIYF
clone size: -; CDR3 length: 12; J gene: TRBJ2-7; D gene: -; V gene: TRBV20-1; CDR3 DNA: TGCAGTGCTAGAGCCTGGAGGTACGAGCAGTACTTC; CDR3 protein: CSARAWRYEQYF
clone size: few; CDR3 length: 14; J gene: TRBJ2-7; D gene: TRBD1; V gene: TRBV10-1; CDR3 DNA: TGTGCCAGCAGTTACGTAGACAGGGACTACGAGCAGTACTTC; CDR3 protein: CASSYVDRDYEQYF
clone size: -; CDR3 length: 13; J gene: TRBJ1-3; D gene: -; V gene: TRBV7-9; CDR3 DNA: TGTGCCAGCAGCTTAGATGGCGGAAACACCACATATTTT; CDR3 protein: CASSLDGGNTTYF
clone size: -; CDR3 length: 15; J gene: TRBJ1-5; D gene: -; V gene: TRBV7-9; CDR3 DNA: TGTGCCAGCAGCTTATCGGGGAAGAGCAATCAGCCCCAGCATTTT; CDR3 protein: CASSLSGKSNQPQHF
clone size: once; CDR3 length: 11; J gene: TRBJ1-1; D gene: -; V gene: TRBV10-3; CDR3 DNA: TGTGCCACAATACTGAACACTGAAGCTTTCTTT; CDR3 protein: CATILNTEAFF
clone size: many; CDR3 length: 14; J gene: TRBJ2-7; D gene: -; V gene: TRBV5-1; CDR3 DNA: TGCGCCAGCAGCGGTACTGAGAGCTCCTACGAGCAGTACTTC; CDR3 protein: CASSGTESSYEQYF
clone size: many; CDR3 length: 19; J gene: TRBJ1-6; D gene: -; V gene: TRBV2; CDR3 DNA: TGTGCCAGCAGTTCTATCGGGGTGGTACAGAAGACTACCAATTCACCCCTCCACTTT; CDR3 protein: CASSSIGVVQKTTNSPLHF
clone size: -; CDR3 length: 14; J gene: TRBJ1-2; D gene: TRBD1; V gene: TRBV6-1; CDR3 DNA: TGTGCCAGCAGTGTAACAGGGGCTAACTATGGCTACACCTTC; CDR3 protein: CASSVTGANYGYTF
clone size: many; CDR3 length: 14; J gene: TRBJ1-6; D gene: -; V gene: TRBV19; CDR3 DNA: TGTGCCAGTAGTATGGGGTCATCTAATTCACCCCTCCACTTT; CDR3 protein: CASSMGSSNSPLHF